The 20 T cell receptor beta chains below all came from one sample that was sequenced in a study of T cell responses to AZD1222 COVID-19 vaccine. Profiling relied on immunoSEQ multiplex PCR, and the TCRdb table lists in-frame clones only, not all of them. The sample contains 90,000 to 120,000 clones, under 95% of which appear only once. Sequenced material: peripheral blood, taken on day 0 of AZD1222 vaccination. These receptors were taken from an adult in good health.

The V call is TRBV7-9, the J call TRBJ2-1; TRBD1 agrees at 9 bases. J was trimmed by 4 bases and V by 5 bases; bases with no gene match: 12. This CDR3 is built from 17 residues. CDR1 is SEHNR and CDR2 is FQNEAQ in the germline V gene (reference sequence). The CDR3 nucleotides read TGTGCCAGCAGCCACCCTATTAGGACAGGGGTGTACAATGAGCAGTTCTTC. Its protein is CASSHPIRTGVYNEQFF.

The chain uses TRBV7-2 and TRBJ2-7; maybe TRBD1 (5 bases). CDR1 and CDR2 (germline): SGHTA, FQGNSA. The V and J ends lost 7 bases and 0 bases respectively, with 13 bases between them. The CDR3 totals 14 residues. The CDR3 region is CASNQGGSSYEQYF. CDR3 nucleotide sequence: TGTGCCAGCAACCAGGGTGGCAGCTCCTACGAGCAGTACTTC.

The rearrangement joins TRBV11-2 to TRBJ1-2, with D hard to call. The CDR3 has 15 residues. Trimming shortened V by 5 bases and J by 0 bases, and 13 bases separated the two germline ends. Germline-derived CDR1 and CDR2 are SGHAT and FQNNGV. CDR3 protein: CASSQVQRANYGYTF. In DNA form, the CDR3 reads TGTGCCAGCAGCCAAGTCCAGAGAGCTAACTATGGCTACACCTTC.

The chain uses TRBV7-8 and TRBJ1-1; D gene unclear. The germline CDR1 and CDR2 sequences are SGHVS and FQNEAQ. The CDR3 has 16 amino acids. V lost 3 bases, J lost 2 bases, and 16 bases lay in between. The CDR3 here is CASSFRLPPRNTEAFF. As DNA, the CDR3 is TGTGCCAGCAGCTTTCGGCTGCCCCCAAGAAACACTGAAGCTTTCTTT.

This CDR3 reads CASSQEELRNTEAFF. Here the CDR3 DNA reads TGCGCCAGCAGCCAAGAGGAGTTGAGGAACACTGAAGCTTTCTTT. The rearrangement joins TRBV4-3 to TRBJ1-1; unclear D gene. The V and J ends lost 0 bases and 1 base respectively, with 9 bases between them. CDR1 and CDR2 (germline): LGHNA, YSLEER. The CDR3 length is 15 residues.

This rearrangement joins TRBV4-3 to TRBJ2-6; tentatively, D is TRBD1 (6 bases). Trimming left V 4 bases short and J 1 base short, with 8 bases between. CDR1 LGHNA and CDR2 YSLEER come from the germline V gene. The CDR3 runs 15 residues. The CDR3 spells CASSLTGSGANVLTF. The DNA of the CDR3 is TGCGCCAGCAGCCTCACAGGGTCTGGGGCCAACGTCCTGACTTTC.

The chain carries TRBV9 and TRBJ2-7; D is undetermined. Germline CDR1 reads SGDLS; CDR2 reads YYNGEE. Trimming left V 0 bases short and J 3 bases short, with 10 bases between. CDR3 length equals 14 residues. The CDR3 region has the DNA TGTGCCAGCAGCGTAGATGCAGAGAGCTACGAGCAGTACTTC. Its protein is CASSVDAESYEQYF.

The rearrangement links TRBV19 to TRBJ1-2; no definite D call. There are 12 residues in the CDR3. V was clipped by 7 bases and J by 2 bases, with 8 bases between them. CDR1 is LNHDA and CDR2 is SQIVND in the germline V gene (reference sequence). CDR3 coding DNA: TGTGCCAGTATGACAAGGAACTATGGCTACACCTTC. It is translated as CASMTRNYGYTF.

J is TRBJ1-4 and V is TRBV5-6, with a tentative D call TRBD1 (5 bases). CDR1 and CDR2 (germline): SGHDT, YYEEEE. V was cut by 7 bases and J by 7 bases, with 26 bases left in between. This CDR3 comprises 17 residues. This chain's CDR3 is CASSAQPVLGAVEKLFF. Written as DNA, the CDR3 is TGTGCCAGCTCCGCACAGCCTGTTCTCGGGGCGGTTGAAAAACTGTTTTTT.

This chain joins TRBV6-4 and TRBJ1-1, with 8 bases identical to TRBD1. Trimming at V came to 3 bases and at J to 5 bases, leaving 2 bases not matched to a gene. CDR1 and CDR2 from the germline V gene are MRHNA and SNTAGT. The CDR3 contains 13 residues. Here the CDR3 reads CASSEQGGTEAFF. CDR3 nucleotides: TGTGCCAGCAGTGAACAGGGGGGGACTGAAGCTTTCTTT.

This clone was seen a single time. V is TRBV29-1 and J is TRBJ1-3; 8 bases line up with TRBD1. The V gene end was trimmed by 2 bases and the J gene end by 4 bases; junction bases not matched to a gene: 7. The length of the CDR3 is 15 residues. Per the germline V gene, CDR1 is SQVTM and CDR2 is ANQGSEA. CDR3 loop: CSVEPDRAYGNTIYF. Here the CDR3 DNA reads TGCAGCGTTGAACCGGACAGGGCCTACGGAAACACCATATATTTT.

The CDR3 DNA reads as TGTGCCAGCAAAGGGAGCGGGGGCGCGAACACCGGGGAGCTGTTTTTT. It codes for CASKGSGGANTGELFF. J is TRBJ2-2 and V is TRBV2; TRBD2 matches at 8 bases. V lost 7 bases, J lost 0 bases, and 7 bases stayed unmatched. Per germline, CDR1 SNHLY and CDR2 FYNNEI. CDR3 size: 16 residues.

The rearrangement links TRBV7-2 to TRBJ2-6; 12 bases match TRBD2. V shed 6 bases, J shed 0 bases, and the junction held 3 bases outside the gene matches. The CDR3 runs 17 residues. Germline V gives CDR1 SGHTA, CDR2 FQGNSA. CDR3 DNA: TGTGCCAGCAGTCCTAGCGGGGGGGCCTCTGGGGCCAACGTCCTGACTTTC. This translates into CASSPSGGASGANVLTF.

The rearrangement links TRBV25-1 to TRBJ1-2; D is undetermined. The V gene's germline CDR1 is MGHDK and CDR2 SYGVNS. The CDR3 runs 16 residues. V lost 3 bases to trimming and J lost 6 bases, with 20 bases between them. Here the CDR3 reads CASSDHDQESVDGYTF. CDR3 DNA sequence: TGTGCCAGCAGTGATCACGACCAGGAGTCTGTGGATGGCTACACCTTC.

This clone was observed a single time. The chain uses TRBV9 and TRBJ1-3; D remains unclear. V shed 2 bases and J shed 1 base, with 7 bases lying between them. The CDR3 totals 14 residues. Germline V gene data show CDR1 as SGDLS and CDR2 as YYNGEE. The CDR3 spells CASSVGRSGNTIYF. Here the CDR3 DNA reads TGTGCCAGCAGCGTCGGACGATCTGGAAACACCATATATTTT.

The chain combines TRBV13 with TRBJ2-7; TRBD1 matches 11 bases. CDR3 size: 15 residues. Looked up from germline, CDR1 is PRHDT and CDR2 is FYEKMQ (reference sequence). The V and J ends lost 5 bases and 1 base, in that order; junction bases with no gene match: 4. This CDR3 reads CASSPGTGGSYEQYF. Written as DNA, the CDR3 is TGTGCCAGCAGCCCAGGGACAGGGGGTTCCTACGAGCAGTACTTC.

V and J are TRBV7-2 and TRBJ2-7, with no clear D. The V gene lost 5 bases and the J gene lost 3 bases, with 14 bases spanning the gap. CDR3 length equals 14 residues. CDR1 is SGHTA and CDR2 is FQGNSA in the germline V gene. CDR3 sequence (DNA): TGTGCCAGCAGCAGAACGGGTGGGGTCTACGAGCAGTACTTC. Its translation is CASSRTGGVYEQYF.

This sequence joins TRBV6-5 and TRBJ1-4; D unresolved. The CDR3 loop spans 15 amino acids. Looked up from germline, CDR1 is MNHEY and CDR2 is SVGAGI. The ends were cut back, 1 base at V and 3 bases at J, with 9 bases in the middle. The CDR3 DNA sequence: TGTGCCAGCAGTTACTTACCGGAACCTAATGAAAAACTGTTTTTT. Encoded protein: CASSYLPEPNEKLFF.

This chain uses TRBV30 with TRBJ1-3; D remains unclear. The CDR3 spans 16 residues. Germline CDR1 GTSNPN, CDR2 SVGIG (reference sequence). V dropped 5 bases and J dropped 0 bases, with 17 bases sitting between them. The CDR3 loop reads CAWEPLLTNSGNTIYF. The CDR3 DNA reads TGTGCCTGGGAACCCCTTCTTACAAACTCTGGAAACACCATATATTTT. Full variable domain (outside the CDR3, taken from reference TRBV30 and TRBJ1-3): SQTIHQWPATLVQPVGSPLSLECTVEGTSNPNLYWYRQAAGRGLQLLFYSVGIGQISSEVPQNLSASRPQDRQFILSSKKLLLSDSGFYLCAWEPLLTNSGNTIYFGEGSWLTVV.

The genes are TRBV11-2 and TRBJ2-1, with TRBD1 identical over 7 bases. Germline assignment: CDR1 SGHAT and CDR2 FQNNGV. V was pared by 5 bases and J by 4 bases, with 11 bases of the junction left unmatched. The CDR3 sequence is 16 residues long. The CDR3 DNA is TGTGCCAGCAGCCCGATAGGATGGACAGGTTACAATGAGCAGTTCTTC. It is translated as CASSPIGWTGYNEQFF.